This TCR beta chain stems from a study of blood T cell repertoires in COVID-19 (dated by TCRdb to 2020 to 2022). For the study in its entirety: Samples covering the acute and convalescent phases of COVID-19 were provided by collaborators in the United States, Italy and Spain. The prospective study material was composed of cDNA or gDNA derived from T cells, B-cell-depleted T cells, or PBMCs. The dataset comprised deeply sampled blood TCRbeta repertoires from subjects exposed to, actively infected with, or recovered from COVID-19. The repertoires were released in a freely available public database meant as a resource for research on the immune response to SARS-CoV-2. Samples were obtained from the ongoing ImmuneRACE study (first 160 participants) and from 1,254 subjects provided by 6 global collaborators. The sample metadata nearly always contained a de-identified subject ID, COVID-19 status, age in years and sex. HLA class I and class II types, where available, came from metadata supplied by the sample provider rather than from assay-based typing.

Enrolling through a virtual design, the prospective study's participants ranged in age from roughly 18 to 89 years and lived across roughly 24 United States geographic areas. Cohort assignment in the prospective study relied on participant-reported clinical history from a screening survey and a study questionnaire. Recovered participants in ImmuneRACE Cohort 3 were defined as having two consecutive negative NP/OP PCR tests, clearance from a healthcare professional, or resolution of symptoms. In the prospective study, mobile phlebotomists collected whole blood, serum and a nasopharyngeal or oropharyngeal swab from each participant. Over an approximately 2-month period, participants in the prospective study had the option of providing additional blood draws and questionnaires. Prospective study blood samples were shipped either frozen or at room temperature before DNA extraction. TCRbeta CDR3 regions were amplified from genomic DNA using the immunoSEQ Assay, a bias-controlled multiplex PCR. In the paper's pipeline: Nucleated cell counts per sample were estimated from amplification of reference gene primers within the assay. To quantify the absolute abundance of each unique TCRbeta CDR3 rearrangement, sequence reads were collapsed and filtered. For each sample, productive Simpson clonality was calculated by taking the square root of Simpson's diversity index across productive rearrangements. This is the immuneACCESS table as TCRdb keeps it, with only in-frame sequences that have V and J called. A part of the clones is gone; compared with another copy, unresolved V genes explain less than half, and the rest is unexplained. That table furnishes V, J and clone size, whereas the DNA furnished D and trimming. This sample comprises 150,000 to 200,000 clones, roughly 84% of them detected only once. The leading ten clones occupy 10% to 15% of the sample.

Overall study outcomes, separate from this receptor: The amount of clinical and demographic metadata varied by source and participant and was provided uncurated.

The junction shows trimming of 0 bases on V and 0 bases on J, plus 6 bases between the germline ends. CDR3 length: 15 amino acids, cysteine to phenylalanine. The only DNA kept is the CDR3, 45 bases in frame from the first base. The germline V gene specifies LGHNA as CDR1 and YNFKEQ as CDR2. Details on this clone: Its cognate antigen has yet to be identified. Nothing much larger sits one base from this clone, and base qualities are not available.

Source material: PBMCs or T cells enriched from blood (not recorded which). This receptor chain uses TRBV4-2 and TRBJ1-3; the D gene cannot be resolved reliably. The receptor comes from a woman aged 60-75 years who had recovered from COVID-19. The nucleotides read TGTGCCAGCAGCCAAGAAGGCGGCTCTGGAAACACCATATATTTT. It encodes CASSQEGGSGNTIYF.